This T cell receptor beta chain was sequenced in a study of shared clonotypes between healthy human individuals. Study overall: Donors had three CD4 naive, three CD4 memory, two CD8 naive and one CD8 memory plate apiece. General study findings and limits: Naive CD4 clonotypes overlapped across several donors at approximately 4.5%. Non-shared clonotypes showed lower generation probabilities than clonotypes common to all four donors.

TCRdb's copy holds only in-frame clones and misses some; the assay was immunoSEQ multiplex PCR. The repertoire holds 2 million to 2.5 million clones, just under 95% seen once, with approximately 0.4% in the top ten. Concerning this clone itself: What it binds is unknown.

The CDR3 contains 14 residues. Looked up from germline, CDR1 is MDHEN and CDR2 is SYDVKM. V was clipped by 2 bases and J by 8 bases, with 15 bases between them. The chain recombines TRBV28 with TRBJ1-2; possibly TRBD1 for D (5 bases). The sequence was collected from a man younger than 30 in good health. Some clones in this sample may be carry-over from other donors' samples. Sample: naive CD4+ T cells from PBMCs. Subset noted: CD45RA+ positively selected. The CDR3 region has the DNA TGTGCCAGCAGTTTAAGTCCGGGAAGGGACGGCTACACCTTC. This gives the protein CASSLSPGRDGYTF.